This T cell receptor (beta chain) was captured in a study of vaccination effects on CD4 cells after COVID-19. Produced via immunoSEQ multiplex PCR; TCRdb's table is partial and in-frame only. The sample yields fewer than 35,000 clones, about two thirds seen once. Concerning this clone: Its target is not known.

General study results and limits: Late in the post-vaccination period, infection-induced and vaccine-induced clones underwent marked clonal contraction.

The authors isolated CD4+ T cells after 9 to 10 days of culture. The CDR3 consists of 13 residues. The junction had 15 bases not matched to a gene; V was cut back by 10 bases and J by 9 bases. The TCR originated in a human donor who received a COVID-19 vaccine. The chain is built from TRBV12-3 or TRBV12-4 and TRBJ2-7; TRBD1 matches 7 bases. The sample was CD4+ T cells from PBMCs cultured without peptide, taken before COVID-19 vaccination. CDR3 DNA sequence: TGTGCCACCCCGGGACAGACCCCTCACGGGCAGTACTTC. It yields the protein CATPGQTPHGQYF.